The 20 T cell receptor beta chains in this list originate from one sample, sequenced in a study of cytomegalovirus exposure and HLA in healthy donors (dated by TCRdb to 2015 to 2018). Libraries were made using the immunoSEQ multiplex PCR assay. Entries here come from immuneACCESS through TCRdb and include only in-frame sequences with V and J called. Some clones fail to appear in such tables; in the studies checked, an unresolved V gene covers under half of the shortfall, and the cause of the remainder is unknown. Recorded for this sample are roughly 300,000 clones; roughly 87% of them occurred a single time. In total, the top ten clones hold approximately 1.2% of the sample. The sequencing sample was made of PBMCs. The receptors were gathered from a woman aged 25 to 39 in good health and CMV-seropositive.

The V gene is TRBV19, the J gene TRBJ1-4; 8 bases are shared with TRBD1. The CDR3 contains 13 residues. Looked up from germline, CDR1 is LNHDA and CDR2 is SQIVND (reference sequence). Trimming removed 9 bases from V and 3 bases from J; junction bases left unmatched: 3. The CDR3 is CASNRGANEKLFF. The CDR3 DNA sequence: TGTGCCAGCAACAGGGGGGCTAATGAAAAACTGTTTTTT.

The V and J genes are TRBV6-1 and TRBJ2-7; tentatively, D is TRBD1 (7 bases). Trimming cost V 8 bases and J 4 bases, with 12 bases left between them. The CDR3 is made up of 12 amino acids. Per germline, CDR1 MNHNS and CDR2 SASEGT. This CDR3 is CASETGTYEQYF. DNA for the CDR3: TGTGCCAGCGAGACAGGGACTTACGAGCAGTACTTC.

V is TRBV29-1 and J is TRBJ1-1, with D possibly matching TRBD1 (5 bases). Germline V gives CDR1 SQVTM, CDR2 ANQGSEA. V lost 4 bases and J 3 bases, leaving 9 bases between the germline ends. The CDR3 spans 12 residues. CDR3 nucleotide sequence: TGCAGCGTTGGTGACAGTTACACTGAAGCTTTCTTT. It translates to CSVGDSYTEAFF.

In nucleotides, the CDR3 is TGTGCCTGGACCACAGGGGCTGGGGCCAACGTCCTGACTTTC. Protein: CAWTTGAGANVLTF. V gene TRBV30 combines with J gene TRBJ2-6, with 7 bases aligning to TRBD1. The CDR3 is 14 residues long. Germline CDR1 is GTSNPN and CDR2 is SVGIG (reference sequence). Unmatched junction bases numbered 2, after V lost 4 bases and J lost 2 bases.

The CDR3: CATEVGAGRYNEQFF. DNA for the CDR3: TGTGCCACCGAGGTGGGAGCGGGCCGATACAATGAGCAGTTCTTC. The V and J genes are TRBV19 and TRBJ2-1; possibly TRBD2 for D (6 bases). Germline V gene lookup returns CDR1 LNHDA and CDR2 SQIVND (reference sequence). The ends were cut back, 10 bases at V and 4 bases at J, with 20 bases in the middle. The CDR3 sequence is 15 residues long.

Only one count was recorded for this clone. The chain uses TRBV27 and TRBJ1-1; no definite D call. Trimming took off 2 bases at V and 3 bases at J, with 7 bases between the two ends. The CDR3 is made up of 13 amino acids. Germline CDR1 reads MNHEY; CDR2 reads SMNVEV (reference sequence). The CDR3 protein is CASSLIRDTEAFF. CDR3 coding DNA: TGTGCCAGCAGTTTAATTAGGGACACTGAAGCTTTCTTT.

The chain is built from TRBV11-2 and TRBJ1-3, with 11 bases identical to TRBD1. There are 14 residues in the CDR3. V lost 6 bases, J lost 8 bases, and 6 bases stayed unmatched. In germline, CDR1 is SGHAT, CDR2 FQNNGV. The CDR3 nucleotides are TGTGCCAGCAGGGCAGGACAGGGGGCTGACACCATATATTTT. It specifies CASRAGQGADTIYF.

This chain uses TRBV27 with TRBJ1-2, with 7 bases that match TRBD1. CDR1 is MNHEY and CDR2 is SMNVEV in the germline V gene (reference sequence). V lost 5 bases, J lost 4 bases, and 4 bases stayed unmatched. This CDR3 region has 13 residues. Here the CDR3 reads CASSAGTVYGYTF. In nucleotides, the CDR3 is TGTGCCAGCAGTGCGGGGACAGTCTATGGCTACACCTTC.

V is TRBV28 and J is TRBJ1-2; possibly TRBD1 for D (5 bases). With 4 bases removed from V and 2 bases from J, the gap between germline ends came to 14 bases. CDR1 MDHEN and CDR2 SYDVKM come from the germline V gene. CDR3 length: 15 residues. CDR3 protein: CASSSHLRDNYGYTF. The CDR3, as DNA: TGTGCCAGCAGTTCCCACCTCCGGGACAACTATGGCTACACCTTC.

V gene TRBV27 combines with J gene TRBJ2-7, with 8 bases matching TRBD2. The CDR3 totals 17 residues. Germline V lookup: CDR1 MNHEY, CDR2 SMNVEV (reference sequence). V gave up 2 bases and J gave up 0 bases; unmatched junction bases: 9. The CDR3 region has the DNA TGTGCCAGCAGTTTACAGAAGGTAGCGGGGAGCTCCTACGAGCAGTACTTC. It encodes CASSLQKVAGSSYEQYF.

The chain is built from TRBV14 and TRBJ2-2; no reliable D call. The ends were cut back, 3 bases at V and 2 bases at J, with 4 bases in the middle. Germline V gene sequence: CDR1 SGHDN, CDR2 FVKESK. The CDR3 runs to 13 residues. The CDR3 nucleotides are TGTGCCAGCAGCCACAGAAACACCGGGGAGCTGTTTTTT. Translation: CASSHRNTGELFF.

This clone was recorded a few times. The chain recombines TRBV6-5 with TRBJ1-6; no firm D call. Germline CDR1 reads MNHEY; CDR2 reads SVGAGI. With 4 bases removed from V and 8 bases from J, the gap between germline ends came to 9 bases. There are 13 residues in the CDR3. The CDR3: CASSLGTDSPLHF. The CDR3 DNA sequence: TGTGCCAGCAGTTTGGGAACGGATTCACCCCTCCACTTT.

This chain connects TRBV5-1 to TRBJ2-3; D call uncertain. CDR1 and CDR2 from the germline V gene are SGHRS and YFSETQ. This CDR3 has 14 residues. V was trimmed by 1 base and J by 2 bases, leaving 8 bases between them. The CDR3 protein is CASSLPSPTDTQYF. CDR3 sequence (DNA): TGCGCCAGCAGCTTGCCATCCCCCACAGATACGCAGTATTTT. Looking up the rest from reference TRBV5-1 and TRBJ2-3 gives the full variable domain: KAGVTQTPRYLIKTRGQQVTLSCSPISGHRSVSWYQQTPGQGLQFLFEYFSETQRNKGNFPGRFSGRQFSNSRSEMNVSTLELGDSALYLCASSLPSPTDTQYFGPGTRLTVL.

The genes are TRBV29-1 and TRBJ1-1; 8 bases are a match to TRBD1. CDR3 length equals 17 residues. The V gene end was trimmed by 4 bases and the J gene end by 0 bases; junction bases not matched to a gene: 13. In germline, CDR1 is SQVTM, CDR2 ANQGSEA. The CDR3 DNA reads as TGCAGCGTTGTAAAGTATGGACAGGGTTCGATGAACACTGAAGCTTTCTTT. Translation gives CSVVKYGQGSMNTEAFF.

This clone turned up a few times. The chain uses TRBV4-1 and TRBJ1-2; no clear D. Trimming pared 1 base from V and 4 bases from J, leaving 7 bases between. This CDR3 is 13 amino acids long. Germline V lookup: CDR1 MGHRA, CDR2 YSYEKL. The DNA of the CDR3 is TGCGCCAGCAGCCAAGTCGGTAGCTATGGCTACACCTTC. Amino acid sequence: CASSQVGSYGYTF.

The chain joins TRBV5-1 to TRBJ1-1, with unresolved D. Germline V gene sequence: CDR1 SGHRS, CDR2 YFSETQ. Trimming took off 5 bases at V and 3 bases at J, with 14 bases between the two ends. This CDR3 has 14 amino acids. In nucleotides, the CDR3 is TGCGCCAGCAGTTATAACAGCCAATACACTGAAGCTTTCTTT. Amino acid sequence: CASSYNSQYTEAFF.

The chain links TRBV5-6 to TRBJ1-5; tentatively, D is TRBD1 (5 bases). CDR1 SGHDT and CDR2 YYEEEE come from the germline V gene. The CDR3 totals 16 residues. Trimming removed 1 base at V and 2 bases at J, with 13 bases between. The CDR3 sequence is CASSLWGLVGNQPQHF. For the CDR3, the DNA is TGTGCCAGCAGCTTGTGGGGCCTGGTTGGCAATCAGCCCCAGCATTTT.

In regard to this clone: Within the sample, other DNA sequences also encode this same CDR3. The chain is built from TRBV6-5 and TRBJ2-7; no reliable D call. Deletions cut 2 bases from V and 1 base from J, with 6 bases between. CDR1 and CDR2 (germline): MNHEY, SVGAGI. The CDR3 extends over 13 amino acids. As DNA, the CDR3 is TGTGCCAGCAGTTACGGGATTTCCTACGAGCAGTACTTC. It is translated as CASSYGISYEQYF.

The V gene is TRBV7-9, the J gene TRBJ1-2; 7 bases are a match to TRBD1. CDR1 SEHNR and CDR2 FQNEAQ come from the germline V gene (reference sequence). J was trimmed by 4 bases and V by 2 bases; bases with no gene match: 7. This CDR3 contains 15 residues. This chain's CDR3 is CASSLQGDAGYGYTF. The CDR3 DNA reads TGTGCCAGCAGCTTACAGGGGGACGCCGGCTATGGCTACACCTTC.

J is TRBJ2-5 and V is TRBV20-1, with D uncertain. Germline CDR1 is DFQATT and CDR2 is SNEGSKA (reference sequence). The V end was cut by 6 bases, the J end by 0 bases, with 5 bases between. CDR3 size: 11 residues. This CDR3 is CSAQYQETQYF. Here the CDR3 DNA reads TGCAGTGCCCAGTACCAAGAGACCCAGTACTTC.